This T cell receptor (beta chain) appears in the sequencing data of a study of OX40 agonist ivuxolimab in advanced cancers. Study-wide context: The dose of intravenous ivuxolimab that patients received every 2 weeks ranged from 0.01 to 10 mg/kg. The group had a mean age of about 60 years, ranged from about 20 to 85, and was 82.7% male.

This CDR3 region has 15 residues. Trimming took 3 bases from V and 5 from J; bases not matched to a gene: 6. Germline-derived CDR1 and CDR2 are KGHSH and LQKENI. Using immunoSEQ multiplex PCR, the repertoire was profiled, and TCRdb retains in-frame clones only, with some absent. There are more than 80,000 clones in the sample; 70% to 90% occur only once, and approximately 1.5% lies in the top ten. Comments on this clone: Antigen specificity is unknown.

Study outcomes and limitations: Low clonal expansion, among the lowest seen, marked partial responders at 0.1-3.0 mg/kg.

Sampled blood was obtained at baseline, cycle 4 day 1, and cycle 7 day 1. The source was CD4+ or CD8+ T cells sorted from blood, collected in a trial of the OX40 agonist ivuxolimab. The sequence came from an adult with an advanced solid tumor such as melanoma, head and neck, liver or kidney cancer. The V gene is TRBV18, the J gene TRBJ2-1, with 8 bases that match TRBD2. The CDR3 nucleotides read TGTGCCAGCTCACCCGGCGGGGGGCGGAACAATGAGCAGTTCTTC. It codes for CASSPGGGRNNEQFF.